These 10 T cell receptor beta chains share one sample of origin, sequenced in a study of beta chain features in type 1 diabetes. Every isolated RNA sample was fully reverse transcribed, so sequencing captured expressed TCRB transcripts. Some clones are missing from TCRdb's copy, which holds only in-frame ones; the method was immunoSEQ multiplex PCR. Here the sample spans about 110,000 clones, approximately 37% being singletons. The sample consisted of stem cell memory CD4+ T cells from blood. The receptors stem from a woman aged 18-35 years in good health.

In this sample, this clone turned up once. V and J are TRBV7-2 and TRBJ1-2, with a possible D match to TRBD1 (6 bases). The length of the CDR3 is 16 residues. Germline-derived CDR1 and CDR2 are SGHTA and FQGNSA. V lost 5 bases and J lost 4, with 20 bases in between. The CDR3 DNA follows: TGTGCCAGCAGCACGAGAGGCAGGGGCGCTGGCTATGGCTACACCTTC. It codes for CASSTRGRGAGYGYTF.

The chain carries TRBV19 and TRBJ2-2; TRBD1 agrees at 9 bases. This CDR3 contains 15 residues. Looked up from germline, CDR1 is LNHDA and CDR2 is SQIVND (reference sequence). The junction had 4 bases not matched to a gene; V was cut back by 3 bases and J by 5 bases. The CDR3 here is CASSMAGTGTGELFF. CDR3 in DNA: TGTGCCAGTAGTATGGCCGGGACAGGGACCGGGGAGCTGTTTTTT.

V usage is TRBV2 and J usage is TRBJ2-1; D gene unclear. CDR1 and CDR2 from the germline V gene are SNHLY and FYNNEI. This CDR3 contains 13 residues. V gave up 2 bases and J gave up 16 bases, with 18 bases separating them. As DNA, the CDR3 is TGTGCCAGCAGTGAAATGGCGGCCGCCGAGAACTTCTTC. It specifies CASSEMAAAENFF. The complete variable domain, with remaining parts taken from reference TRBV2 and TRBJ2-1, reads EPEVTQTPSHQVTQMGQEVILRCVPISNHLYFYWYRQILGQKVEFLVSFYNNEISEKSEIFDDQFSVERPDGSNFTLKIRSTKLEDSAMYFCASSEMAAAENFFGPGTRLTVL.

The count of this clone is one. The chain carries TRBV5-8 and TRBJ1-3; D unclear. CDR1 and CDR2 from the germline V gene are SGHTS and YDEGEE. V gave up 0 bases and J gave up 9 bases, with 4 bases separating them. The CDR3 covers 11 residues. CDR3 protein: CASSLAGTIYF. CDR3 DNA: TGTGCCAGCAGCTTGGCGGGCACCATATATTTT.

The chain has TRBV14 and TRBJ2-1; 8 nucleotides align to TRBD1. The CDR3 consists of 13 residues. Germline lookup yields CDR1 SGHDN and CDR2 FVKESK. The V segment lost 6 bases and the J segment 7 bases; nucleotides outside the gene matches: 5. CDR3 nucleotides: TGTGCCAGCAGGGACAGGGTTGGGAATGAGCAGTTCTTC. Its protein is CASRDRVGNEQFF.

The J gene is TRBJ2-4, the V gene TRBV9; 7 bases are shared with TRBD1. Germline values: CDR1 SGDLS, CDR2 YYNGEE. This CDR3 is 12 amino acids long. Trimming at V came to 1 base and at J to 8 bases, leaving 0 bases not matched to a gene. The CDR3 sequence: CASSVQGDIQYF. Written as DNA, the CDR3 is TGTGCCAGCAGCGTACAGGGGGACATTCAGTACTTC.

This clone was seen a few times. V and J are TRBV5-1 and TRBJ2-3; a weak D match, TRBD1 (5 bases). Germline V CDR1 and CDR2: SGHRS, YFSETQ. The CDR3 is 15 residues long. V was shortened by 1 base and J by 6 bases, with 15 bases between the two germline ends. The CDR3 region is CASSLRGPIWDTQYF. The DNA of the CDR3 is TGCGCCAGCAGCTTGAGGGGTCCCATCTGGGATACGCAGTATTTT.

The V call is TRBV4-2, the J call TRBJ1-3, with 8 positions matching TRBD1. Per germline, CDR1 LGHNA and CDR2 YNFKEQ. This CDR3 region has 16 residues. Germline trimming cut 0 bases from V and 3 bases from J; bases unmatched to any gene: 4. In DNA form, the CDR3 reads TGTGCCAGCAGCCAAGAGGGACAGGCGTATGGAAACACCATATATTTT. This encodes CASSQEGQAYGNTIYF.

This clone showed up just once. The chain couples TRBV7-2 to TRBJ2-1; 9 nucleotides align to TRBD2. The CDR3 is 15 amino acids. Trimming at V came to 2 bases and at J to 7 bases, leaving 6 bases not matched to a gene. Germline CDR1 SGHTA, CDR2 FQGNSA. In DNA form, the CDR3 reads TGTGCCAGCAGCTTATTTGGACTAGCGCTAAATGAGCAGTTCTTC. Translating gives CASSLFGLALNEQFF. The variable domain in full, with the rest retrieved from reference TRBV7-2 and TRBJ2-1, is GAGVSQSPSNKVTEKGKDVELRCDPISGHTALYWYRQSLGQGLEFLIYFQGNSAPDKSGLPSDRFSAERTGGSVSTLTIQRTQQEDSAVYLCASSLFGLALNEQFFGPGTRLTVL.

Remarks on this clone: Other DNA variants within this sample encode the same CDR3. The gene calls are TRBV9 and TRBJ2-5, with 7 bases fitting TRBD1. The CDR3 covers 14 residues. Germline loops: CDR1 SGDLS, CDR2 YYNGEE. Trimming cost V 5 bases and J 0 bases; bases outside gene matches: 4. CDR3 sequence reads: CASSIGTDQETQYF. CDR3 DNA sequence: TGTGCCAGCAGTATCGGGACAGACCAAGAGACCCAGTACTTC.